These 5 T cell receptor beta chains were all obtained from the same sample, sequenced in a study of cytomegalovirus exposure and HLA in healthy donors. The PCR was carried out with 60 Vbeta primers and 13 Jbeta primers. The repertoire was sequenced with immunoSEQ multiplex PCR; TCRdb's copy has only in-frame clones and lacks some. The data contain around 190,000 clones, about 80% of them singletons. The specimen was PBMCs. The receptors here all came from a woman in her 30s in good health and CMV-seropositive.

V is TRBV11-2 and J is TRBJ2-7; D might be TRBD2 (6 bases). Per the germline V gene, CDR1 is SGHAT and CDR2 is FQNNGV. V was cut by 1 base and J by 5 bases, with 15 bases left in between. The CDR3 covers 15 residues. CDR3 nucleotides: TGTGCCAGCAGCTTAGTTCTCGGGAGTGGGAACGAGCAGTACTTC. Translated: CASSLVLGSGNEQYF.

The V call is TRBV6-5, the J call TRBJ2-6, with unresolved D. V shed 5 bases and J shed 3 bases, with 11 bases lying between them. The CDR3 has 15 residues. CDR1 and CDR2 from the germline V gene are MNHEY and SVGAGI. In DNA form, the CDR3 reads TGTGCCAGCAGTCCTCTGTTCAGTGGGGCCAACGTCCTGACTTTC. Translated: CASSPLFSGANVLTF.

This clone showed up just a few times. V is TRBV29-1 and J is TRBJ1-4; no clear D. Germline lookup yields CDR1 SQVTM and CDR2 ANQGSEA. There are 16 residues in the CDR3. Deletions cut 4 bases from V and 7 bases from J, with 22 bases between. CDR3 DNA: TGCAGCGTTGCCCGCCCTCTTGGCCGAGGAGGTGAAAAACTGTTTTTT. It is translated as CSVARPLGRGGEKLFF.

The V call is TRBV7-2, the J call TRBJ2-3, with unresolved D. CDR3 length: 13 amino acids. Germline-derived CDR1 and CDR2 are SGHTA and FQGNSA. Trimming took 5 bases from V and 0 from J, leaving 6 bases between them. The CDR3 spells CASSGSSTDTQYF. CDR3 nucleotides: TGTGCCAGCAGCGGCTCTAGCACAGATACGCAGTATTTT. Together with reference TRBV7-2 and TRBJ2-3, the CDR3 gives the full variable domain: GAGVSQSPSNKVTEKGKDVELRCDPISGHTALYWYRQSLGQGLEFLIYFQGNSAPDKSGLPSDRFSAERTGGSVSTLTIQRTQQEDSAVYLCASSGSSTDTQYFGPGTRLTVL.

The rearrangement links TRBV5-4 to TRBJ2-1; D not certain. Looked up from germline, CDR1 is SGHNT and CDR2 is YYREEE (reference sequence). The CDR3 contains 13 residues. Trimming pared 4 bases from V and 2 bases from J, leaving 7 bases between. CDR3 protein: CASSPDTYNEQFF. CDR3 DNA: TGTGCCAGCAGCCCTGACACCTACAATGAGCAGTTCTTC.